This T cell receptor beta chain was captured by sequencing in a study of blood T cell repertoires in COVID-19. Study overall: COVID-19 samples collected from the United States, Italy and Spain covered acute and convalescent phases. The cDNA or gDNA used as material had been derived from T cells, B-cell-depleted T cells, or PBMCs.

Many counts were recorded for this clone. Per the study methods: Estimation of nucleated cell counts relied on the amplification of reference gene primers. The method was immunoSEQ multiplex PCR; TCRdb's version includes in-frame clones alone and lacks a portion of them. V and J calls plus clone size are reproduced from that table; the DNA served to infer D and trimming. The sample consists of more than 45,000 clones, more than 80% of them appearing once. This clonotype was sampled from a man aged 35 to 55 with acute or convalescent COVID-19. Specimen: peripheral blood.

In DNA, the CDR3 is TGTGCCAGCAGTTATGACATGGTAGGGGAGCTGTTTTTT. Translating gives CASSYDMVGELFF. The rearrangement uses TRBV6-5 and TRBJ2-2; D unclear. The germline V gene has CDR1 MNHEY and CDR2 SVGAGI. The CDR3 covers 13 residues. V was shortened by 3 bases and J by 8 bases, with 10 bases between the two germline ends.